This T cell receptor beta chain was profiled in a study of regulatory T cells in long-lasting Graves disease. Study summary: With positive TSH receptor antibodies and over 5 years of antithyroid drugs, Graves' disease was considered persistent. Study-level points and caveats: Persistent-disease Graves' patients showed less TCR diversity than new cases. The study found TRBV28, TRBJ1-2 and TRBJ2-5 favored in persistent disease.

iRepertoire HTBI primers and Arm-PCR of CDR3 regions built TCR beta libraries. TCRdb reprocessed the multiplex PCR reads via MiXCR and lists one record per CDR3 protein. The sample has about 430,000 distinct CDR3 sequences; over 20% are singletons. V dropped 2 bases and J dropped 0 bases, with 8 bases sitting between them. The CDR3 contains 14 residues. The germline V gene encodes CDR1 MNHEY and CDR2 SVGAGI. A remark on this clonotype: Its antigen remains unidentified.

Time point in this sample: persistent/refractory GD, antithyroid drugs over 5 years with positive TRAb. RNA from PBMCs was the source of the TCR library. The rearrangement joins TRBV6-5 to TRBJ2-7; no firm D call. The input for sequencing was peripheral blood mononuclear cells (PBMCs), taken when the disease was refractory, from a patient treated with antithyroid drugs. The sequence came from a female donor with Graves disease. Here the CDR3 reads CASSYDGTSYEQYF. The DNA of the CDR3 is TGTGCCAGCAGTTACGATGGAACCTCCTACGAGCAGTACTTC.